This record concerns one TCR beta chain sequence. The antigen is undetermined. This record belongs to a study of cytomegalovirus exposure and HLA in healthy donors. Study overall: The roughly 110 validation repertoires were reported in a later analysis to have been generated on the same platform as the roughly 700 first-cohort repertoires.

The CDR3 length is 12 residues. Per the germline V gene, CDR1 is MDHEN and CDR2 is SYDVKM. The V end lost 7 bases, the J end lost 9 bases, and 13 bases lay between the germline ends. Sequencing was performed with immunoSEQ multiplex PCR; in TCRdb, only in-frame clones are kept and a portion is missing. Here the sample spans about 160,000 clones, approximately 88% being singletons. General study results and limits: Cytomegalovirus-associated status was assigned to about 150 TCR beta chains. TCR clusters originating in the first cohort tended to co-occur in the roughly 130 validation repertoires, according to a later analysis. Cytomegalovirus status was reportedly diagnosed by the classifier with high sensitivity and specificity.

This receptor was taken from a man aged 30-40 years in good health and CMV-seropositive. Sequenced sample: PBMCs. The chain joins TRBV28 to TRBJ2-4; TRBD2 is a possible D gene (6 bases). CDR3 nucleotides: TGTGCCAGCACCGGGATGCGGGGCATTCAGTACTTC. Amino acids: CASTGMRGIQYF.